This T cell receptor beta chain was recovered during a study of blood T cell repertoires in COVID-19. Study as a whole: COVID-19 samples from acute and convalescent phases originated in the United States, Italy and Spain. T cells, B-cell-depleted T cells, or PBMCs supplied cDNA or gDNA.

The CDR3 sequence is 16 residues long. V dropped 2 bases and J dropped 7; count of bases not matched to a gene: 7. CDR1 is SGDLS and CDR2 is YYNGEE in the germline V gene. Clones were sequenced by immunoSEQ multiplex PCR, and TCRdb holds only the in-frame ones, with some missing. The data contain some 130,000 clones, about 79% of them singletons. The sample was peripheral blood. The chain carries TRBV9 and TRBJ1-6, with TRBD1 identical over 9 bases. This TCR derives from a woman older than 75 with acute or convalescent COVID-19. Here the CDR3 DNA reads TGTGCCAGCAGCGTGGGCGCCGGGACAGGGAATTCACCCCTCCACTTT. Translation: CASSVGAGTGNSPLHF.